The source of this TCR beta chain is a study of blood T cells in healthy people across ages. Study in general: With template switching, about one barcoded beta molecule was captured per two T cells.

Staff drew 9 to 10 milliliters of peripheral blood from each donor. The CDR3 has 14 amino acids. The V gene's germline CDR1 is SGDLS and CDR2 YYNGEE. V was trimmed by 3 bases and J by 8 bases, leaving 17 bases between them. Whole-study results and caveats: Age brought a roughly linear fall in TCR beta diversity measured per million T cells.

This clonotype was seen more than once but under ten times. The antigen is undetermined. With a J-beta primer mix and a sample-barcoded 5' primer, a second PCR ran about 7 to 12 cycles. Template switching added a 12-random-nucleotide identifier to every cDNA molecule. TCRdb processed the 5' RACE reads anew with MiXCR; each CDR3 protein has one entry. Of roughly 1.9 million distinct CDR3 sequences in the sample, roughly two fifths are singletons; the top ten hold 23%. The sequence was collected from a human donor in good health. Sequenced sample: blood. V usage is TRBV9 and J usage is TRBJ1-2; a possible D gene is TRBD1 (6 bases). This chain's CDR3 is CASSAPGTPRGYTF. DNA for the CDR3: TGTGCCAGCAGCGCCCCCGGGACACCGAGGGGCTACACCTTC.